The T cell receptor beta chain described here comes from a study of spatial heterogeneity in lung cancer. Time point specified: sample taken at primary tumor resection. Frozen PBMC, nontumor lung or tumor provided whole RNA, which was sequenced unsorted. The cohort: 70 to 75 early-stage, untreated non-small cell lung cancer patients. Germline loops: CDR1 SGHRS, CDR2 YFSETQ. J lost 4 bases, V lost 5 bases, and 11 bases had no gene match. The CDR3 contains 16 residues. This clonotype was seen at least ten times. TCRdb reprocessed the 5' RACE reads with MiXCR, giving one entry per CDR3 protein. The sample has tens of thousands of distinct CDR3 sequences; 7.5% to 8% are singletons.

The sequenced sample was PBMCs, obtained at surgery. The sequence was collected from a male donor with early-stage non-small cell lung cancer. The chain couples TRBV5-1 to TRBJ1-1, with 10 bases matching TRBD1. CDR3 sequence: CASSSAGTGVFTEAFF. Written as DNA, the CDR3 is TGCGCCAGCAGTTCGGCCGGGACAGGGGTTTTCACTGAAGCTTTCTTT.